This is a list of T cell receptor beta chains from one sample in a study of blood T cell repertoires in COVID-19. Method: immunoSEQ multiplex PCR; TCRdb's copy keeps in-frame clones and lacks some. The sample has 350,000 to 550,000 clones; approximately 92% are singletons. Sequenced material: PBMCs or T cells enriched from blood (not recorded which). These receptors were obtained from a man aged 30 to 39 who had recovered from COVID-19. The CDR3 runs from the conserved cysteine through the conserved F or W. D genes are given only for firm matches. Only some rows state a clone size, as once, few, many or a class for expanded clones.

cdr3_nt cdr3_aa clone_size j_call d_call v_call
TGCGCCAGCAGCCAAGCCTTACCTCGGACTAGCGGGAGAGGTAATGAGCAGTTCTTC CASSQALPRTSGRGNEQFF NA TRBJ2-1 TRBD2 TRBV4-1
TGTGCCAGCAGCCCTATTTCAGGGGGCGTCTATGGCTACACCTTC CASSPISGGVYGYTF NA TRBJ1-2 TRBD1 TRBV11-2
TGTGCCAGCAGTTTCGGCCGGGCTGGAAACACCATATATTTT CASSFGRAGNTIYF NA TRBJ1-3 NA TRBV28
TGTGCCAGCAGTTTAGGAGGTCATAGCAATCAGCCCCAGCATTTT CASSLGGHSNQPQHF NA TRBJ1-5 NA TRBV28
TGTGCCAGTAGTAGGGGGACTAGCGGGAGTGAGATGGACATTCAGTACTTC CASSRGTSGSEMDIQYF NA TRBJ2-4 TRBD2 TRBV19
TGTGCCAGCAGCGTAGTAGGAACAGGGGAGGTCAACGTCCTGACTTTC CASSVVGTGEVNVLTF NA TRBJ2-6 NA TRBV9
TGTGCCAGCAGTTTAGTCCTAGCGGGATCGTATACCGGGGAGCTGTTTTTT CASSLVLAGSYTGELFF once TRBJ2-2 TRBD2 TRBV28
TGTGCCAGCAATCCGACAGGGGTTGGAACCGGGGAGCTGTTTTTT CASNPTGVGTGELFF NA TRBJ2-2 TRBD1 TRBV28
TGTGCCAGCAGCTTGCAGGGAAATTCACCCCTCCACTTT CASSLQGNSPLHF NA TRBJ1-6 NA TRBV7-9
TGTGCCAGCAGCCGAGGAGGTACCGTCTCGGCCGGGGAGCAGTACTTC CASSRGGTVSAGEQYF NA TRBJ2-7 NA TRBV7-8
TGTGCCACCAGCAGAAGACAGGGTAGGAATGAAAAACTGTTTTTT CATSRRQGRNEKLFF NA TRBJ1-4 TRBD1 TRBV15
TGTGCCAGCAGCGGCCACACAGGAGGTCTAGCGGGGGTCACAGATACGCAGTATTTT CASSGHTGGLAGVTDTQYF NA TRBJ2-3 TRBD2 TRBV9
TGTGCCACCAACGAAGCGGGAGAGGCTCCAGATACGCAGTATTTT CATNEAGEAPDTQYF NA TRBJ2-3 TRBD2 TRBV24-1
TGTGCCAGCATTCTTACCGGCGGGGGAGATCAGCCCCAGCATTTT CASILTGGGDQPQHF NA TRBJ1-5 NA TRBV2
TGTGCCAGCAGCTTGGCGGGAGGTCGCAATGAGCAGTTCTTC CASSLAGGRNEQFF NA TRBJ2-1 TRBD2 TRBV5-4
TGTGCCAGCAGCTTAGCGCCGGTTTTCGGGACTAGCGCCTACGAGCAGTACTTC CASSLAPVFGTSAYEQYF few TRBJ2-7 TRBD2 TRBV7-8
TGTGCCAGCAGCTTCCAGGACCAAGAGACCCAGTACTTC CASSFQDQETQYF NA TRBJ2-5 NA TRBV5-5
TGCAGTGCTAGTTGGCAGGGCGAGCAGTACTTC CSASWQGEQYF NA TRBJ2-7 NA TRBV20-1
TGTGCCACCAGTGATTTCCCTAGCGGGAGGGTTATAGATGAGCAGTTCTTC CATSDFPSGRVIDEQFF few TRBJ2-1 TRBD2 TRBV24-1
TGTGCCAGCTCACCACCCGGGAGGACTGCAAGCTCCTACGAGCAGTACTTC CASSPPGRTASSYEQYF NA TRBJ2-7 TRBD2 TRBV18
TGTGCCTGGAGAGGACAGGGGGCTGGGGCTTTCTTT CAWRGQGAGAFF NA TRBJ1-1 TRBD1 TRBV30
TGTGCCAGTAGACCGGGACAGGGCAGTTCAGGGGCCAACGTCCTGACTTTC CASRPGQGSSGANVLTF NA TRBJ2-6 TRBD1 TRBV19
TGTGCCAGCAGTCTATCCGGGACATCCTACGAGCAGTACTTC CASSLSGTSYEQYF NA TRBJ2-7 NA TRBV28
TGTGCCAGCAGCCAAGCACAGGAGGGCGAGCAGTACTTC CASSQAQEGEQYF NA TRBJ2-7 NA TRBV14
TGCAGTGCTAGTGACCGGGACAGGGGGATTGGGAGCAATCAGCCCCAGCATTTT CSASDRDRGIGSNQPQHF NA TRBJ1-5 TRBD1 TRBV20-1
TGCGCCAGCAGCCAAGAGAAGATAGTAGCGGGAGGGTACGAGCAGTACTTC CASSQEKIVAGGYEQYF NA TRBJ2-7 TRBD2 TRBV4-1
TGTGCCAGCAGACTACTAGCGGGATTTAACGGGGAGCTGTTTTTT CASRLLAGFNGELFF few TRBJ2-2 TRBD2 TRBV7-8